This paragraph covers one T cell receptor (beta chain) sequence. What it binds is unknown. This entry comes from a study of shared clonotypes between healthy human individuals. Points from the study as a whole: Naive CD4 clonotype sharing across a few donors was around 5%.

V lost 3 bases, J lost 5 bases, and 10 bases lay in between. CDR1 and CDR2 from the germline V gene are SEHNR and FQNEAQ (reference sequence). The CDR3 runs to 13 residues. Data came from immunoSEQ multiplex PCR; TCRdb stores just in-frame clones and leaves some out. Of approximately 640,000 clones listed, 80% to 95% were seen once; the top ten hold 30% to 40%. The sequence came from a man younger than 35 in good health. Some clones in this sample may be carry-over from other donors' samples. The sequencing input was memory CD8+ T cells from PBMCs. Documented subset: CD45RO+ cells pooled with CCR7-negative TemRA cells. This rearrangement joins TRBV7-9 to TRBJ2-5; no reliable D call. The CDR3 loop is CASSLEPGETQYF. As DNA, the CDR3 is TGTGCCAGCAGCTTGGAACCTGGGGAGACCCAGTACTTC.